The 8 T cell receptor beta chains below come from one sample, sequenced in a study of T cell clonality in common variable immunodeficiency. Data came from immunoSEQ multiplex PCR; TCRdb stores just in-frame clones and leaves some out. The profile covers under 45,000 clones, none occurring a single time. What was sequenced was peripheral blood mononuclear cells. The receptors derive from a person aged 18 to 70 in good health.

This clone was counted ten times or more. The read is 3 residues too short to cover the CDR3 end, so that end is filled in from the germline J gene. The chain couples TRBV19 to TRBJ1-1; D uncertain. The CDR3 has 12 residues. CDR1 and CDR2 (germline): LNHDA, SQIVND (reference sequence). The CDR3 region is CASSMRSEGAFF. CDR3 DNA, as far as it was read: TGTGCCAGTAGTATGAGGTCAGAAGGA. The full variable domain, in which reference TRBV19 and TRBJ1-1 provide the parts outside the CDR3, is DGGITQSPKYLFRKEGQNVTLSCEQNLNHDAMYWYRQDPGQGLRLIYYSQIVNDFQKGDIAEGYSVSREKKESFPLTVTSAQKNPTAFYLCASSMRSEGAFFGQGTRLTVV.

This clone was recorded many times. The CDR3 goes on 3 residues after the read ends, and that part is filled in from the germline J gene. The chain uses TRBV30 and TRBJ1-2; 7 bases match TRBD1. The CDR3 length is 13 residues. CDR1 and CDR2 (germline): GTSNPN, SVGIG (reference sequence). The sequenced part of the CDR3 DNA is TGTGCCTGGAGGCGGGACAGCCCAGAGGGC. As protein: CAWRRDSPEG. The whole CDR3 reads CAWRRDSPEGYTF.

This clone was recorded at least ten times. The read falls 3 residues short of the CDR3 end, and the missing part is taken from the germline J gene. The rearrangement uses TRBV7-3 and TRBJ2-5; 7 bases map to TRBD2. Germline-derived CDR1 and CDR2 are SGHTA and FQGTGA. The CDR3 runs 14 residues. J lost 1 base, V lost 4 bases, and 3 bases had no gene match. CDR3 DNA, as far as it was read: TGTGCCAGCAGCTGGGGGGGTCTCCAAGAGACC. Its translation: CASSWGGLQET. In full, the CDR3 is CASSWGGLQETQYF.

This clone occurred many times. The CDR3 end falls 3 residues outside the read, so it is completed with the germline J gene. The J gene is TRBJ1-2, the V gene TRBV2; no clear D gene. Germline values: CDR1 SNHLY, CDR2 FYNNEI. V lost 9 bases and J 6 bases, leaving 17 bases between the germline ends. This CDR3 spans 13 amino acids. The CDR3 spells CASATLAEDGYTF. The CDR3 bases that were read are TGTGCCAGTGCGACTTTAGCAGAGGATGGC.

This clone was counted at least ten times. The read gets to within 3 residues of the CDR3 end, and the germline J gene fills in the rest. The J gene is TRBJ1-2, the V gene TRBV29-1; weak D call: TRBD1 (5 bases). This CDR3 has 12 residues. V lost 4 bases to trimming and J lost 3 bases, with 9 bases between them. Germline values: CDR1 SQVTM, CDR2 ANQGSEA. The CDR3 loop is CSVVEQDYGYTF. CDR3 DNA (partial): TGCAGCGTTGTGGAACAGGACTATGGC.

With respect to this clone: The CDR3 goes on 3 residues after the read ends, and that part is filled in from the germline J gene. The rearrangement links TRBV7-2 to TRBJ1-2; 8 bases match TRBD1. Germline V CDR1 and CDR2: SGHTA, FQGNSA. V trimming: 0 bases; J trimming: 4 bases; junction bases outside the gene matches: 4. This CDR3 is built from 15 residues. The CDR3 region is CASSLARTGTYGYTF. The covered CDR3 bases are TGTGCCAGCAGCTTAGCACGGACAGGGACCTATGGC.

This clone has at least ten counts. The CDR3 end lies 3 residues beyond the end of the read and is filled in from the germline J gene. The J gene is TRBJ2-3, the V gene TRBV14, with a possible D match to TRBD1 (5 bases). V was cut by 0 bases and J by 2 bases, with 15 bases left in between. The CDR3 has 17 amino acids. The germline gives CDR1 SGHDN, CDR2 FVKESK. Incomplete CDR3 DNA: TGTGCCAGCAGCCAAGATCTGGCAGGGTCGCCCACAGATACG. Amino acids: CASSQDLAGSPTDT. The entire CDR3 is CASSQDLAGSPTDTQYF.

This clone occurred many times. The CDR3 sequence: CASAGFATNEKLFF. Incomplete CDR3 DNA: TGTGCCAGCGCAGGGTTTGCAACTAATGAAAAA. The rearrangement links TRBV5-6 to TRBJ1-4; tentative D call: TRBD1 (5 bases). The read ends 3 residues before the CDR3 terminus; that terminus is restored from the germline J gene. V was clipped by 7 bases and J by 0 bases, with 10 bases between them. The CDR3 loop spans 14 amino acids. Germline V gene data show CDR1 as SGHDT and CDR2 as YYEEEE.